Sequencing of this T cell receptor beta chain was carried out in a study of response to subunit inactivated influenza vaccine. Study results and caveats: Few additional T cells are recruited per seasonal influenza vaccination, authors suggested.

TCRdb processed the RT-PCR reads anew with MiXCR; each CDR3 protein has one entry. The table has over 800,000 distinct CDR3 sequences, 21% seen once; the top ten hold roughly 10%. To note about this clonotype: The antigen remains unidentified.

The CDR3 sequence is 17 residues long. Deletions cut 3 bases from V and 5 bases from J, with 22 bases between. Germline CDR1 and CDR2: SEHNR and FQNEAQ (reference sequence). V and J are TRBV7-9 and TRBJ2-5; D may match TRBD1 or TRBD2 (5 bases each). The sequenced sample was PBMCs from blood, obtained approximately 5 days after vaccination. The source of this sequence is a man aged 45-65 years who received an inactivated influenza vaccine. In DNA, the CDR3 is TGTGCCAGCAGCTTGAGTGGTGAGGGGATTCTAGGGGAGACCCAGTACTTC. It is translated as CASSLSGEGILGETQYF.